Listed here are 20 T cell receptor beta chains from one sample, sequenced in a study of CD8 T cells in Susac syndrome. The authors reverse transcribed roughly 0.5 to 1 ug RNA with random hexamers. From the immunoSEQ multiplex PCR reads, TCRdb called clonotypes with MiXCR, one entry per CDR3 protein. The sample holds roughly 200,000 distinct CDR3 sequences, around 94% seen once. Sequenced material: CD4+ T cells from PBMCs. Receptors originate from a human donor with Susac syndrome.

This chain links TRBV29-1 with TRBJ1-1, with unresolved D. Germline loops: CDR1 SQVTM, CDR2 ANQGSEA. Trimming shortened V by 0 bases and J by 4 bases, and 12 bases separated the two germline ends. The CDR3 loop spans 14 amino acids. The CDR3, as DNA: TGCAGCGTTGAAGATTCGGGGTGGCCCACTGAAGCTTTCTTT. It yields the protein CSVEDSGWPTEAFF.

The rearrangement joins TRBV18 to TRBJ2-7; 7 bases line up with TRBD2. With V trimmed by 2 bases and J by 6 bases, 10 bases remained unmatched. Germline V gene sequence: CDR1 KGHSH, CDR2 LQKENI. The CDR3 has 15 amino acids. In nucleotides, the CDR3 is TGTGCCAGCTCACCAACCAGAGCGGGATTAAGCGAGCAGTACTTC. Encoded protein: CASSPTRAGLSEQYF.

The chain has TRBV20-1 and TRBJ2-7, with TRBD1 matching 7 bases. V gave up 2 bases and J gave up 2 bases; unmatched junction bases: 3. CDR1 is DFQATT, CDR2 SNEGSKA, per germline (reference sequence). The CDR3 is 13 amino acids. In DNA, the CDR3 is TGCAGTGCTAGACCCCAGGGGGCCTACGAGCAGTACTTC. It specifies CSARPQGAYEQYF.

The chain couples TRBV7-9 to TRBJ2-3, with 7 bases that match TRBD1. The V and J ends lost 3 bases and 1 base, in that order; junction bases with no gene match: 4. CDR1 is SEHNR, CDR2 FQNEAQ, per germline (reference sequence). The CDR3 is 15 residues long. This CDR3 reads CASSFRDSRTDTQYF. DNA for the CDR3: TGTGCCAGCAGCTTCCGGGACAGCCGCACAGATACGCAGTATTTT. The complete variable domain, with remaining parts taken from reference TRBV7-9 and TRBJ2-3, reads DTGVSQNPRHKITKRGQNVTFRCDPISEHNRLYWYRQTLGQGPEFLTYFQNEAQLEKSRLLSDRFSAERPKGSFSTLEIQRTEQGDSAMYLCASSFRDSRTDTQYFGPGTRLTVL.

The J gene is TRBJ1-5, the V gene TRBV30, with D maybe TRBD1 (5 bases). With 2 bases removed from V and 3 bases from J, the gap between germline ends came to 20 bases. Germline loops: CDR1 GTSNPN, CDR2 SVGIG (reference sequence). The CDR3 has 17 amino acids. The CDR3 here is CAWSRKGYRQYNQPQHF. The CDR3 bases are TGTGCCTGGAGTAGGAAAGGTTATAGACAGTACAATCAGCCCCAGCATTTT.

The chain recombines TRBV30 with TRBJ2-1; 7 positions match TRBD2. J was trimmed by 0 bases and V by 4 bases; bases with no gene match: 0. The germline V gene encodes CDR1 GTSNPN and CDR2 SVGIG (reference sequence). The CDR3 loop spans 13 amino acids. This CDR3 reads CAWTSGSYNEQFF. CDR3 coding DNA: TGTGCCTGGACTAGCGGCTCCTACAATGAGCAGTTCTTC.

The J gene is TRBJ1-1, the V gene TRBV20-1; TRBD1 agrees at 9 bases. This CDR3 region has 13 residues. Trimming took 4 bases from V and 7 from J; bases not matched to a gene: 7. CDR1 is DFQATT, CDR2 SNEGSKA, per germline (reference sequence). The CDR3 sequence: CSAKTGGGNEAFF. In DNA, the CDR3 is TGCAGTGCTAAAACAGGGGGCGGGAATGAAGCTTTCTTT.

CDR3 loop: CASSSTGGQETQYF. The CDR3 DNA reads as TGTGCCAGCAGCTCAACAGGGGGCCAAGAGACCCAGTACTTC. This chain links TRBV5-4 with TRBJ2-5; TRBD1 aligns across 8 bases. With 3 bases clipped from V and 1 base from J, the junction kept 2 bases outside the gene matches. In germline, CDR1 is SGHNT, CDR2 YYREEE (reference sequence). The CDR3 runs to 14 residues.

This clonotype was seen a single time. The genes are TRBV6-1 and TRBJ2-7, with 8 positions matching TRBD1. This CDR3 spans 14 amino acids. Germline V lookup: CDR1 MNHNS, CDR2 SASEGT. The ends lost 6 bases at V and 0 bases at J; junction bases unmatched: 4. The CDR3: CASRGQANSYEQYF. The DNA of the CDR3 is TGTGCCAGCAGGGGACAGGCTAACTCCTACGAGCAGTACTTC.

This clonotype was detected only a few times. This chain joins TRBV29-1 and TRBJ2-7, with TRBD1 matching 9 bases. CDR1 and CDR2 (germline): SQVTM, ANQGSEA. V shed 5 bases, J shed 5 bases, and the junction held 10 bases outside the gene matches. CDR3 length: 14 amino acids. CDR3 DNA sequence: TGCAGCGTTCGCTTACAGGGGGCGACCCACGAGCAGTACTTC. It codes for CSVRLQGATHEQYF.

The DNA for the CDR3 is TGTGCCAGCAGCCGCGTGGCCCTAGGGTCGAACACTGAAGCTTTCTTT. It codes for CASSRVALGSNTEAFF. This chain uses TRBV6-1 with TRBJ1-1; D is unresolved. Germline V gives CDR1 MNHNS, CDR2 SASEGT. This CDR3 contains 16 residues. Trimming stripped 6 bases from V and 1 base from J, with 18 bases between.

The rearrangement uses TRBV6-6 and TRBJ2-4, with TRBD1 as a possible D gene (7 bases). The V end was cut by 4 bases, the J end by 6 bases, with 13 bases between. The V gene's germline CDR1 is MNHNY and CDR2 SVGAGI (reference sequence). This CDR3 region has 14 residues. CDR3 sequence reads: CASSSLRDRNIQYF. For the CDR3, the DNA is TGTGCCAGCAGTTCTCTGCGGGACAGAAACATTCAGTACTTC.

The chain employs TRBV4-2 and TRBJ1-3; 9 bases map to TRBD1. This CDR3 is 17 amino acids long. Germline trimming cut 4 bases from V and 1 base from J; bases unmatched to any gene: 8. Per the germline V gene, CDR1 is LGHNA and CDR2 is YNFKEQ. The CDR3 DNA is TGTGCCAGCAGCCCCAAGCCGACAGGGGGATCTGGAAACACCATATATTTT. Residues: CASSPKPTGGSGNTIYF.

The chain links TRBV20-1 to TRBJ2-7, with D unclear. Germline CDR1 is DFQATT and CDR2 is SNEGSKA (reference sequence). Trimming took off 1 base at V and 2 bases at J, with 18 bases between the two ends. The CDR3 loop spans 16 amino acids. The CDR3 coding sequence is TGCAGTGCTAGAGTCCGCTTCACTCTAGAAACCTACGAGCAGTACTTC. This sequence encodes CSARVRFTLETYEQYF.

This clonotype was recorded once. J is TRBJ2-3 and V is TRBV29-1, with TRBD2 as a possible D gene (6 bases). V gave up 3 bases and J gave up 1 base, with 8 bases separating them. This CDR3 spans 13 amino acids. Germline V gene data show CDR1 as SQVTM and CDR2 as ANQGSEA. The CDR3 DNA reads TGCAGCGTTGACCCGGGGGGCACAGATACGCAGTATTTT. Protein sequence: CSVDPGGTDTQYF.

V gene TRBV18 combines with J gene TRBJ1-5, with D uncertain. The germline V and J ends were trimmed by 5 bases and 12 bases, with 11 bases remaining between them. Per germline, CDR1 KGHSH and CDR2 LQKENI. The CDR3 is 11 residues long. Written as DNA, the CDR3 is TGTGCCAGCTCAGTCGGATCTGGCCAGCATTTT. This encodes CASSVGSGQHF.

The chain is built from TRBV15 and TRBJ2-7; 8 nucleotides agree with TRBD1. The CDR3 consists of 16 residues. V shed 3 bases, J shed 0 bases, and the junction held 7 bases outside the gene matches. CDR1 is LNHNV and CDR2 is YYDKDF in the germline V gene (reference sequence). CDR3 bases: TGTGCCACCAGCAGGGAACAGGGGGATCCCTCCTACGAGCAGTACTTC. Encoded protein: CATSREQGDPSYEQYF.

This chain connects TRBV4-1 to TRBJ1-2; D is ambiguous. Trimming left V 0 bases short and J 4 bases short, with 15 bases between. The V gene's germline CDR1 is MGHRA and CDR2 YSYEKL. This CDR3 has 16 residues. The DNA for the CDR3 is TGCGCCAGCAGCCAAGATCTAAAAACGCAAGGCTATGGCTACACCTTC. Protein: CASSQDLKTQGYGYTF.

V is TRBV2 and J is TRBJ2-6; no clear D gene. Deletions cut 0 bases from V and 0 bases from J, with 12 bases between. Germline assignment: CDR1 SNHLY and CDR2 FYNNEI. The CDR3 totals 18 residues. In DNA, the CDR3 is TGTGCCAGCAGTGAAGCGCTTAATCTCGGCTCTGGGGCCAACGTCCTGACTTTC. It specifies CASSEALNLGSGANVLTF.

This chain links TRBV30 with TRBJ2-2; D not certain. The germline V and J ends were trimmed by 0 bases and 7 bases, with 9 bases remaining between them. Germline values: CDR1 GTSNPN, CDR2 SVGIG (reference sequence). This CDR3 has 13 residues. CDR3 protein: CAWSVRGYGELFF. The CDR3 DNA is TGTGCCTGGAGTGTCCGAGGTTACGGGGAGCTGTTTTTT.